This entry lists 28 T cell receptor beta chains sequenced from one sample in a study of CD8+ T cells in alopecia areata. The authors extracted RNA and reverse transcribed it into cDNA as the sequencing template. Clones were read by immunoSEQ multiplex PCR, and TCRdb kept only the in-frame ones, dropping some. In the table there are more than 150,000 clones, 40% to 55% of which are singletons. Treatment: oral pan-JAK inhibitor, 5-10 mg twice daily. The sample here was CD8+ T cells sorted from blood, taken around week 53, from a patient treated with tofacitinib. The source of these receptors is a human donor with alopecia areata.

The rearrangement joins TRBV30 to TRBJ2-1; 7 positions agree with TRBD1. Unmatched junction bases numbered 12, after V lost 4 bases and J lost 3 bases. The length of the CDR3 is 16 residues. Germline V CDR1 and CDR2: GTSNPN, SVGIG (reference sequence). CDR3: CAWTGPRGLYYNEQFF. The CDR3 DNA reads TGTGCCTGGACCGGACCGAGGGGGCTTTACTACAATGAGCAGTTCTTC.

This sequence joins TRBV13 and TRBJ2-2; TRBD2 might be the D (6 bases). The CDR3 is 15 amino acids. Germline V gene lookup returns CDR1 PRHDT and CDR2 FYEKMQ (reference sequence). The V and J ends lost 10 bases and 0 bases respectively, with 15 bases between them. The CDR3 DNA sequence: TGTGCCACCACCCCGGCGGGGTCGAACACCGGGGAGCTGTTTTTT. Amino acids: CATTPAGSNTGELFF.

The genes are TRBV5-6 and TRBJ2-3; D possibly corresponds to TRBD2 (5 bases). The V gene lost 6 bases and the J gene lost 3 bases, with 8 bases spanning the gap. This CDR3 comprises 12 residues. CDR1 is SGHDT, CDR2 YYEEEE, per germline. The DNA for the CDR3 is TGTGCCAGCACCCCGGGGACAGATACGCAGTATTTT. It specifies CASTPGTDTQYF.

The chain carries TRBV6-4 and TRBJ2-3; 9 bases align to TRBD1. CDR1 and CDR2 (germline): MRHNA, SNTAGT. The CDR3 has 14 amino acids. Trimming took 6 bases from V and 4 from J; bases not matched to a gene: 5. The CDR3: CASSARQGADTQYF. The CDR3 DNA reads TGTGCCAGCAGCGCTCGACAGGGGGCAGATACGCAGTATTTT.

The rearrangement joins TRBV7-9 to TRBJ2-5; D perhaps matches TRBD2 (6 bases). Trimming removed 4 bases from V and 4 bases from J, with 16 bases in between. Germline V gene data show CDR1 as SEHNR and CDR2 as FQNEAQ (reference sequence). This CDR3 contains 15 residues. CDR3 in DNA: TGTGCCAGCAGCTCCCCCGTATGGGGAGGAGAGACCCAGTACTTC. As protein: CASSSPVWGGETQYF.

This chain's CDR3 is CASSSWGDRETQYF. CDR3 DNA sequence: TGTGCCAGCAGCTCCTGGGGGGACAGGGAGACCCAGTACTTC. The gene calls are TRBV11-2 and TRBJ2-5; 8 nucleotides align to TRBD1. CDR3 length equals 14 residues. V lost 4 bases to trimming and J lost 5 bases; unmatched junction nucleotides: 6. Germline-derived CDR1 and CDR2 are SGHAT and FQNNGV.

CDR3 sequence reads: CASSLVPGLATSYEQYF. The DNA for the CDR3 is TGTGCCAGCAGCTTAGTTCCGGGACTAGCAACCTCCTACGAGCAGTACTTC. V gene TRBV7-8 combines with J gene TRBJ2-7; 9 nucleotides line up with TRBD2. The length of the CDR3 is 17 residues. V lost 1 base and J lost 0; bases outside the gene matches: 7. Germline V CDR1 and CDR2: SGHVS, FQNEAQ.

The CDR3 reads CSVEHRGNSGANVLTF. CDR3 in DNA: TGCAGCGTTGAACACAGGGGCAACTCTGGGGCCAACGTCCTGACTTTC. This rearrangement joins TRBV29-1 to TRBJ2-6, with 7 bases aligning to TRBD1. The CDR3 spans 16 residues. Germline assignment: CDR1 SQVTM and CDR2 ANQGSEA. V shed 2 bases, J shed 0 bases, and the junction held 4 bases outside the gene matches. Drawing the rest from reference TRBV29-1 and TRBJ2-6, the complete variable domain is SAVISQKPSRDICQRGTSLTIQCQVDSQVTMMFWYRQQPGQSLTLIATANQGSEATYESGFVIDKFPISRPNLTFSTLTVSNMSPEDSSIYLCSVEHRGNSGANVLTFGAGSRLTVL.

This clone turned up a few times. The chain links TRBV5-1 to TRBJ1-2; D ambiguous. Looked up from germline, CDR1 is SGHRS and CDR2 is YFSETQ. CDR3 length equals 13 residues. Trimming pared 0 bases from V and 4 bases from J, leaving 7 bases between. CDR3 loop: CASSLEGTYGYTF. DNA of the CDR3: TGCGCCAGCAGCTTGGAGGGTACCTATGGCTACACCTTC.

J is TRBJ1-2 and V is TRBV15, with D unresolved. This CDR3 comprises 13 residues. Looked up from germline, CDR1 is LNHNV and CDR2 is YYDKDF (reference sequence). Trimming took off 2 bases at V and 8 bases at J, with 12 bases between the two ends. CDR3 nucleotide sequence: TGTGCCACCAGCAGATCGCGAAAAGGGGGCTACACCTTC. This encodes CATSRSRKGGYTF.

The rearrangement links TRBV30 to TRBJ2-3; D not resolved. The germline CDR1 and CDR2 sequences are GTSNPN and SVGIG (reference sequence). Trimming took off 3 bases at V and 0 bases at J, with 10 bases between the two ends. CDR3 length equals 14 residues. DNA for the CDR3: TGTGCCTGGAGAGTCGCTATTAGCACAGATACGCAGTATTTT. This translates into CAWRVAISTDTQYF. The full variable domain, in which reference TRBV30 and TRBJ2-3 provide the parts outside the CDR3, is SQTIHQWPATLVQPVGSPLSLECTVEGTSNPNLYWYRQAAGRGLQLLFYSVGIGQISSEVPQNLSASRPQDRQFILSSKKLLLSDSGFYLCAWRVAISTDTQYFGPGTRLTVL.

The CDR3 region is CASSPRGAGASYNEQFF. In DNA, the CDR3 is TGCGCCAGCAGTCCCCGGGGGGCGGGGGCCTCCTACAATGAGCAGTTCTTC. The chain uses TRBV5-1 and TRBJ2-1; D possibly corresponds to TRBD2 (7 bases). The V gene lost 5 bases and the J gene lost 0 bases, with 18 bases spanning the gap. The CDR3 runs to 17 residues. Germline V gene lookup returns CDR1 SGHRS and CDR2 YFSETQ.

The genes are TRBV5-4 and TRBJ2-7, with TRBD2 identical over 7 bases. The CDR3 runs 15 residues. From germline, CDR1 is SGHNT and CDR2 YYREEE (reference sequence). After removal of 4 bases from V and 3 bases from J, the junction contained 10 bases not matched to a gene. The CDR3 reads CASSPLGGTDYEQYF. The DNA for the CDR3 is TGTGCCAGCAGCCCGCTGGGGGGGACCGACTACGAGCAGTACTTC.

V usage is TRBV5-1 and J usage is TRBJ2-3; D is perhaps TRBD2 (6 bases). Germline V CDR1 and CDR2: SGHRS, YFSETQ. Trimming cost V 1 base and J 3 bases, with 9 bases left between them. The CDR3 runs to 14 residues. The CDR3 loop is CASSLFAGTDTQYF. The CDR3, as DNA: TGCGCCAGCAGCTTGTTTGCGGGGACAGATACGCAGTATTTT.

This chain joins TRBV27 and TRBJ1-2, with 9 bases matching TRBD1. The CDR3 consists of 13 residues. The trim removed 8 bases at V and 1 base at J, leaving 2 bases unmatched. Germline V CDR1 and CDR2: MNHEY, SMNVEV (reference sequence). CDR3 bases: TGTGCCAGCCGACAGGGGGTTAACTATGGCTACACCTTC. Protein sequence: CASRQGVNYGYTF.

In this sample, this clone turned up a few times. V and J are TRBV10-2 and TRBJ1-3; D is ambiguous. This CDR3 spans 13 amino acids. In germline, CDR1 is WSHSY, CDR2 SAAADI. Trimming took 8 bases from V and 1 from J, leaving 9 bases between them. The chain's CDR3 is CASGMVSGNTIYF. The CDR3 coding sequence is TGCGCCAGCGGAATGGTTTCTGGAAACACCATATATTTT.

This clone was observed a handful of times. The chain is built from TRBV5-6 and TRBJ1-1, with 8 nucleotides matching TRBD1. The length of the CDR3 is 14 residues. V shed 4 bases and J 1 base; nucleotides not matched to a gene: 3. Germline-derived CDR1 and CDR2 are SGHDT and YYEEEE. Here the CDR3 reads CASSPGTGNTEAFF. The DNA for the CDR3 is TGTGCCAGCAGCCCCGGGACAGGGAACACTGAAGCTTTCTTT.

The V call is TRBV11-2, the J call TRBJ1-1; D ambiguous. The V gene's germline CDR1 is SGHAT and CDR2 FQNNGV. CDR3 length: 15 amino acids. The V gene lost 0 bases and the J gene lost 0 bases, with 8 bases spanning the gap. CDR3 coding DNA: TGTGCCAGCAGCTTAGACACTTTGATGAACACTGAAGCTTTCTTT. Encoded protein: CASSLDTLMNTEAFF.

The chain combines TRBV19 with TRBJ1-3, with D unclear. Germline CDR1 reads LNHDA; CDR2 reads SQIVND (reference sequence). This CDR3 region has 11 residues. Deletions cut 10 bases from V and 1 base from J, with 5 bases between. CDR3 coding DNA: TGTGCCACCCTTTCTGGAAACACCATATATTTT. Protein: CATLSGNTIYF.

A few counts support this clone. The DNA of the CDR3 is TGTGCCAGCAGCCAAGCAGGTGTGGATGGCTACACCTTC. It is translated as CASSQAGVDGYTF. V and J are TRBV14 and TRBJ1-2; D gene ambiguous. Germline V lookup: CDR1 SGHDN, CDR2 FVKESK. This CDR3 has 13 residues. V lost 1 base to trimming and J lost 6 bases, with 9 bases between them.

A single count supports this clone. V is TRBV30 and J is TRBJ2-2; D call uncertain. The CDR3 consists of 10 residues. The ends were cut back, 8 bases at V and 5 bases at J, with 6 bases in the middle. Germline CDR1 is GTSNPN and CDR2 is SVGIG (reference sequence). This chain's CDR3 is CASSTGELFF. The CDR3 region has the DNA TGTGCCAGTAGTACCGGGGAGCTGTTTTTT.

The V gene is TRBV7-8, the J gene TRBJ2-2, with D maybe TRBD1 (5 bases). Germline loops: CDR1 SGHVS, CDR2 FQNEAQ. V was cut by 5 bases and J by 1 base, with 8 bases left in between. This CDR3 has 14 amino acids. CDR3 loop: CASSATVNTGELFF. CDR3 DNA: TGTGCCAGCAGCGCGACAGTGAACACCGGGGAGCTGTTTTTT. Combining the CDR3 with reference TRBV7-8 and TRBJ2-2 gives the whole variable domain GAGVSQSPRYKVAKRGQDVALRCDPISGHVSLFWYQQALGQGPEFLTYFQNEAQLDKSGLPSDRFFAERPEGSVSTLKIQRTQQEDSAVYLCASSATVNTGELFFGEGSRLTVL.

This rearrangement joins TRBV6-5 to TRBJ1-1; weak D call: TRBD1 (5 bases). The ends were cut back, 2 bases at V and 2 bases at J, with 6 bases in the middle. Per the germline V gene, CDR1 is MNHEY and CDR2 is SVGAGI. The CDR3 is 13 residues long. Here the CDR3 reads CASSYGDNTEAFF. The CDR3 DNA follows: TGTGCCAGCAGTTACGGGGACAACACTGAAGCTTTCTTT.

This clone was detected a few times. This chain connects TRBV2 to TRBJ2-1; tentatively, D is TRBD2 (6 bases). Germline CDR1 SNHLY, CDR2 FYNNEI. The CDR3 sequence is 16 residues long. V dropped 5 bases and J dropped 1 base, with 15 bases sitting between them. The CDR3 is CASSFTGGVSYNEQFF. The CDR3 nucleotides are TGTGCCAGCAGTTTTACAGGAGGGGTGTCCTACAATGAGCAGTTCTTC.

The rearrangement joins TRBV23-1 to TRBJ1-2; D remains unclear. TRBV23-1 is recorded as an ORF, its role being uncertain. With 2 bases removed from V and 2 bases from J, the gap between germline ends came to 3 bases. The length of the CDR3 is 12 residues. The CDR3 protein is CASSQPNYGYTF. CDR3 nucleotides: TGCGCCAGCAGTCAACCAAACTATGGCTACACCTTC.

This clone was counted between two and nine times. The J gene is TRBJ2-3, the V gene TRBV7-9, with 7 bases aligning to TRBD2. Germline assignment: CDR1 SEHNR and CDR2 FQNEAQ (reference sequence). This CDR3 has 15 amino acids. V lost 7 bases, J lost 2 bases, and 9 bases stayed unmatched. CDR3 nucleotide sequence: TGTGCCAGCACCCAATTAGCGGGTTCCACAGATACGCAGTATTTT. Translation gives CASTQLAGSTDTQYF.

This clone occurred a few times. The chain couples TRBV10-3 to TRBJ2-3; unclear D gene. The CDR3 spans 11 residues. Germline V gene lookup returns CDR1 ENHRY and CDR2 SYGVKD. Trimming pared 4 bases from V and 5 bases from J, leaving 4 bases between. The CDR3 region is CAISGVDTQYF. CDR3 nucleotides: TGTGCCATCAGTGGTGTAGATACGCAGTATTTT.

The V call is TRBV11-2, the J call TRBJ2-7, with D possibly being TRBD2 (5 bases). Germline CDR1 reads SGHAT; CDR2 reads FQNNGV. The V and J ends lost 8 bases and 6 bases respectively, with 14 bases between them. The CDR3 has 12 amino acids. The CDR3 nucleotides read TGTGCCAGCGGTGGTCTAGCAATCGAGCAGTACTTC. Its translation is CASGGLAIEQYF.